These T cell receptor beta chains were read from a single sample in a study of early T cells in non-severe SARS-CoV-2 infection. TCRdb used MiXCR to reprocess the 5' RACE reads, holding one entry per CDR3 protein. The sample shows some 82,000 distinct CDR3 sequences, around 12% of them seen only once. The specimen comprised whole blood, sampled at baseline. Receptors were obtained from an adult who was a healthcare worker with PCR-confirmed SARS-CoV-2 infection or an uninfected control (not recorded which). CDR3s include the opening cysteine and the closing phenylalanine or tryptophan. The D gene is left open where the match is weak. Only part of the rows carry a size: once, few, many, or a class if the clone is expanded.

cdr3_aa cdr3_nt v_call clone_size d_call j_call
CASSEPRGVTEAFF TGTGCCAGCAGTGAACCCAGGGGGGTCACTGAAGCTTTCTTT TRBV28 . TRBD1 TRBJ1-1
CASSLEGANTGELFF TGTGCCAGCAGTTTGGAAGGAGCTAACACCGGGGAGCTGTTTTTT TRBV12-3/TRBV12-4 few . TRBJ2-2
CASSVRTGVGTGELFF TGTGCCAGCAGTGTAAGGACAGGGGTGGGCACCGGGGAGCTGTTTTTT TRBV2 few TRBD1 TRBJ2-2
CASSAQGRGTGELFF TGTGCCAGCAGTGCCCAGGGGCGGGGAACCGGGGAGCTGTTTTTT TRBV12-3/TRBV12-4 few . TRBJ2-2
CVSSKQGPLPKLYNEQFF TGTGTCAGCAGCAAACAGGGGCCTCTCCCGAAATTGTACAATGAGCAGTTCTTC TRBV7-9 . TRBD1 TRBJ2-1
CASSLVGTGAEAFF TGTGCCAGCAGCTTAGTGGGGACAGGGGCTGAAGCTTTCTTT TRBV7-9 many TRBD1 TRBJ1-1
CASSVFGEKLFF TGTGCCAGCAGTGTCTTCGGTGAAAAACTGTTTTTT TRBV6-1 . . TRBJ1-4
CASSLVYGTSFTGELFF TGTGCCAGCAGCTTAGTTTATGGGACTAGCTTCACCGGGGAGCTGTTTTTT TRBV7-6 . TRBD2 TRBJ2-2
CASSWRAWLAGPLPPSNEQFF TGTGCCAGCAGTTGGAGGGCGTGGCTAGCGGGACCCCTCCCCCCAAGCAATGAGCAGTTCTTC TRBV12-3/TRBV12-4 . TRBD2 TRBJ2-1
CASSYRPGQENEKLFF TGTGCCAGCAGCTATCGCCCGGGACAGGAGAATGAAAAACTGTTTTTT TRBV5-5 . TRBD1 TRBJ1-4
CASSIPPLSEQYF TGTGCCAGTAGTATTCCCCCTCTGAGCGAGCAGTACTTC TRBV19 few . TRBJ2-7
CAWSKTDRGKGEKLFF TGTGCCTGGAGCAAGACTGACAGGGGAAAGGGGGAAAAACTGTTTTTT TRBV30 . TRBD1 TRBJ1-4
CASSKQGAKLGEQYF TGTGCCAGCAGTAAACAGGGGGCGAAGTTGGGCGAGCAGTACTTC TRBV6-1 . TRBD1 TRBJ2-7
CASSAVTDTQYF TGTGCCAGCAGTGCCGTGACAGATACGCAGTATTTT TRBV2 many . TRBJ2-3
CASSLMVGSSGNTIYF TGTGCCAGCAGCTTAATGGTGGGGAGCTCTGGAAACACCATATATTTT TRBV7-8 . . TRBJ1-3
CASSPIQGEGEQFF TGTGCCAGCTCACCTATACAGGGGGAGGGTGAGCAGTTCTTC TRBV18 few . TRBJ2-1
CASSSGGGRFF TGTGCCAGCAGCTCAGGGGGTGGCCGGTTCTTC TRBV6-5 . TRBD1 TRBJ2-1
CASSLTSGANVLTF TGTGCCAGCAGCTTAACCTCTGGGGCCAACGTCCTGACTTTC TRBV7-2 few . TRBJ2-6
CASSPPERENTGELFF TGTGCCAGCAGCCCGCCTGAGAGGGAGAACACCGGGGAGCTGTTTTTT TRBV7-9 few . TRBJ2-2
CSVPDTAYEQYF TGCAGTGTCCCGGACACAGCCTACGAGCAGTACTTC TRBV20-1 few . TRBJ2-7
CASSFLSSGNQPQHF TGTGCCAGCAGTTTTTTATCTTCGGGGAATCAGCCCCAGCATTTT TRBV12-3/TRBV12-4 . . TRBJ1-5
CSARTSGSMDTQYF TGCAGTGCTCGGACTAGCGGGAGTATGGATACGCAGTATTTT TRBV20-1 few TRBD2 TRBJ2-3
CAWSVQEPYEQYF TGTGCCTGGAGTGTACAGGAGCCCTACGAGCAGTACTTC TRBV30 many . TRBJ2-7
CASSLAGLQETQYF TGTGCCAGCAGCTTAGCCGGCCTACAAGAGACCCAGTACTTC TRBV7-9 . . TRBJ2-5
CASSLSGLSGRRTEAFF TGTGCCAGCAGTTTATCAGGGTTAAGTGGAAGACGGACTGAAGCTTTCTTT TRBV28 few . TRBJ1-1
CASGFRTPSGSGNTIYF TGTGCTAGTGGTTTCCGCACTCCGTCGGGGTCTGGAAACACCATATATTTT TRBV12-5 few . TRBJ1-3
CASSLYGSGSYEQYF TGCGCCAGCAGCTTGTATGGTAGCGGTTCCTACGAGCAGTACTTC TRBV5-1 . . TRBJ2-7
CSARAPGIRDYEQYF TGCAGTGCTAGAGCTCCCGGGATACGTGACTACGAGCAGTACTTC TRBV20-1 . . TRBJ2-7
CSVSRDRGSEQYF TGCAGCGTTTCCCGGGACAGGGGTAGCGAGCAGTACTTC TRBV29-1 few TRBD1 TRBJ2-7
CASSYSTGNTIYF TGTGCCAGCAGTTACTCGACTGGAAACACCATATATTTT TRBV6-6 . . TRBJ1-3
CASSYSRDNTYEQYF TGTGCCAGCAGTTACTCTAGGGACAATACCTACGAGCAGTACTTC TRBV6-5 . . TRBJ2-7
CAISDSLASQETQYF TGTGCCATCAGTGACTCACTGGCGAGCCAAGAGACCCAGTACTTC TRBV10-3 . . TRBJ2-5
CATSDSSTGYGYTF TGTGCCACCAGTGATAGTTCTACCGGTTATGGCTACACCTTC TRBV24-1 . . TRBJ1-2
CASSPVTGAFSEAFF TGCGCCAGCAGCCCGGTGACAGGCGCATTTTCTGAAGCTTTCTTT TRBV5-1 many . TRBJ1-1
CASSSRGNTEAFF TGTGCCAGCTCATCGCGGGGGAACACTGAAGCTTTCTTT TRBV18 many . TRBJ1-1
CASSLEGTENQPQHF TGTGCCAGCAGCCTGGAAGGGACTGAAAATCAGCCCCAGCATTTT TRBV21-1 . . TRBJ1-5
CAWSVGLNTEAFF TGTGCCTGGAGTGTAGGGCTGAACACTGAAGCTTTCTTT TRBV30 few . TRBJ1-1
CASSLGVARPEKTQYF TGTGCCAGCAGCTTGGGGGTAGCGCGTCCTGAGAAGACCCAGTACTTC TRBV5-6 . . TRBJ2-5
CASSLRTVYNEQFF TGCGCCAGCAGCTTAAGGACAGTCTACAATGAGCAGTTCTTC TRBV5-1 few . TRBJ2-1
CASSLGLASNNEQFF TGTGCCAGCAGCCTAGGACTAGCAAGCAACAATGAGCAGTTCTTC TRBV3-1 . TRBD2 TRBJ2-1
CSARVSYYGNEQFF TGCAGTGCTAGAGTATCCTACTACGGCAATGAGCAGTTCTTC TRBV20-1 few . TRBJ2-1
CAIAHSGGNYGYTF TGTGCCATCGCTCACTCAGGGGGGAATTATGGCTACACCTTC TRBV10-3 . TRBD1 TRBJ1-2
CAIGTDLGNQPQHF TGTGCCATCGGGACGGATCTGGGCAATCAGCCCCAGCATTTT TRBV10-3 few . TRBJ1-5